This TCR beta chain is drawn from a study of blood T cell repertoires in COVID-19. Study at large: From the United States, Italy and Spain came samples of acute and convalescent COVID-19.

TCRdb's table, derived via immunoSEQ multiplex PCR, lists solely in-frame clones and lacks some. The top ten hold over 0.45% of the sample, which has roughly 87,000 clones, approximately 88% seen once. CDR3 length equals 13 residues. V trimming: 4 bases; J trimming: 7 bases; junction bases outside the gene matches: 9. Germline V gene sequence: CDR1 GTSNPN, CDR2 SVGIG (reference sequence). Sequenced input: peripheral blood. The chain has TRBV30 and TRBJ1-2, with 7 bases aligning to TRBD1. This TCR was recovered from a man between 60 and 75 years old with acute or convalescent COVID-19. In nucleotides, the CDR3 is TGTGCCTGGACCCCAAACAGGGGACCTGGCTACACCTTC. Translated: CAWTPNRGPGYTF. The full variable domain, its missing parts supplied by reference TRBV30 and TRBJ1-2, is SQTIHQWPATLVQPVGSPLSLECTVEGTSNPNLYWYRQAAGRGLQLLFYSVGIGQISSEVPQNLSASRPQDRQFILSSKKLLLSDSGFYLCAWTPNRGPGYTFGSGTRLTVV.